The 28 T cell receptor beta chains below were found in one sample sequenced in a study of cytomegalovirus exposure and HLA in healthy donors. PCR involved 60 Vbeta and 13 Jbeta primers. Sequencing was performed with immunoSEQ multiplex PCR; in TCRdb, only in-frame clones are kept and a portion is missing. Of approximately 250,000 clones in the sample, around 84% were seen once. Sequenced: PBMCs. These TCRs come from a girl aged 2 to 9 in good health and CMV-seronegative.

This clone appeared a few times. CDR3 residues: CASSQVQGVNEKLFF. The CDR3 DNA sequence: TGTGCCAGCAGCCAAGTCCAGGGCGTTAATGAAAAACTGTTTTTT. The chain recombines TRBV4-2 with TRBJ1-4; possible D gene TRBD1, 5 bases. The V end was cut by 1 base, the J end by 4 bases, with 10 bases between. CDR1 LGHNA and CDR2 YNFKEQ come from the germline V gene. The CDR3 has 15 amino acids.

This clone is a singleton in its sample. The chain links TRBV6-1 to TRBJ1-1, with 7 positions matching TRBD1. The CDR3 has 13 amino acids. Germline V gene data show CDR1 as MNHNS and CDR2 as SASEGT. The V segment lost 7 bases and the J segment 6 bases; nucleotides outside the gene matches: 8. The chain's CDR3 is CASTIQGTAEAFF. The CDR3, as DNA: TGTGCCAGCACTATACAGGGGACCGCTGAAGCTTTCTTT.

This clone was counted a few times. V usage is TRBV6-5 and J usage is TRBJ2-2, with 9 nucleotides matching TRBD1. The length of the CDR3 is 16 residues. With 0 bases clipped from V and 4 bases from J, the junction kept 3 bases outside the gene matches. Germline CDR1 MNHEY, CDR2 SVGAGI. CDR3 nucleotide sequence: TGTGCCAGCAGTTACTCGGGACAGGGAATCACCGGGGAGCTGTTTTTT. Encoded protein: CASSYSGQGITGELFF.

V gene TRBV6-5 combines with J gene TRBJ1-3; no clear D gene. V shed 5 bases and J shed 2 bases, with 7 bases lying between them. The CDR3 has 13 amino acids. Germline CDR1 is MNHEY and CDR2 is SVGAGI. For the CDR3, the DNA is TGTGCCAGCAGTCAATCAACTGGAAACACCATATATTTT. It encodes CASSQSTGNTIYF.

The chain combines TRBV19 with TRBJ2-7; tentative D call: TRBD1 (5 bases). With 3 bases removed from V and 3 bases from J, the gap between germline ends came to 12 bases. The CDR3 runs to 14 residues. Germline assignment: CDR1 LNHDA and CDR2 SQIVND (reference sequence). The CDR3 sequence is CASSMAGWDYEQYF. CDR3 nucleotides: TGTGCCAGTAGTATGGCAGGGTGGGACTACGAGCAGTACTTC.

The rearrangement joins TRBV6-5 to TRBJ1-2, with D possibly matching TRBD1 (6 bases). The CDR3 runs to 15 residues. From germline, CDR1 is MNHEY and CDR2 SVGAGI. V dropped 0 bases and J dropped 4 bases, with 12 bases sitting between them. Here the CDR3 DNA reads TGTGCCAGCAGTTACTCGATTCGGGGGGCCTATGGCTACACCTTC. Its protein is CASSYSIRGAYGYTF.

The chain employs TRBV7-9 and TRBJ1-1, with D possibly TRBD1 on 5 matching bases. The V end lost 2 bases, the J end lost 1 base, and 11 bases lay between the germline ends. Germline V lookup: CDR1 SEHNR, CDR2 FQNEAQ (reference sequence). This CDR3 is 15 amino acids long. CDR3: CASSLSGHWNTEAFF. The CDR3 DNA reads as TGTGCCAGCAGCTTATCAGGACATTGGAACACTGAAGCTTTCTTT.

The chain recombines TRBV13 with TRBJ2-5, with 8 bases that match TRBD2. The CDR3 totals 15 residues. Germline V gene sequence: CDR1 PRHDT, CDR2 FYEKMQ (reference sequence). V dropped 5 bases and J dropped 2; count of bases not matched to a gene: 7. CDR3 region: CASSIWRGAQETQYF. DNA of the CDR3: TGTGCCAGCAGCATTTGGCGGGGGGCACAAGAGACCCAGTACTTC. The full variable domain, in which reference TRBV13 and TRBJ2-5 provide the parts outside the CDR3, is AAGVIQSPRHLIKEKRETATLKCYPIPRHDTVYWYQQGPGQDPQFLISFYEKMQSDKGSIPDRFSAQQFSDYHSELNMSSLELGDSALYFCASSIWRGAQETQYFGPGTRLLVL.

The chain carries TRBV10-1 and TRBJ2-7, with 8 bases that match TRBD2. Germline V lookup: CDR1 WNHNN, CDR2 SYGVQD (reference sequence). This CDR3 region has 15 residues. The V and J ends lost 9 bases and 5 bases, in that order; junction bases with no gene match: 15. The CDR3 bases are TGCGCCAGGGGGTCCATAGCGGGGAATTGGCACGAGCAGTACTTC. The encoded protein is CARGSIAGNWHEQYF.

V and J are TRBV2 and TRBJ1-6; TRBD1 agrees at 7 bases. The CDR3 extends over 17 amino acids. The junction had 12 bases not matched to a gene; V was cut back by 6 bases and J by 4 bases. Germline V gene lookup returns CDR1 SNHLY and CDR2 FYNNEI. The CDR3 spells CASSRTRTGAYNSPLHF. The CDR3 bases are TGTGCCAGCAGCCGGACCCGGACAGGCGCTTATAATTCACCCCTCCACTTT.

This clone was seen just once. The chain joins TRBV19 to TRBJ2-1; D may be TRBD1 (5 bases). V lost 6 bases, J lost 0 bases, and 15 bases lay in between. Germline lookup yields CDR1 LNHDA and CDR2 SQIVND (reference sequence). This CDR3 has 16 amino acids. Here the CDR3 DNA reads TGTGCCAGTAGAACAGGAGAGAAAAGCTCCTACAATGAGCAGTTCTTC. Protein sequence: CASRTGEKSSYNEQFF.

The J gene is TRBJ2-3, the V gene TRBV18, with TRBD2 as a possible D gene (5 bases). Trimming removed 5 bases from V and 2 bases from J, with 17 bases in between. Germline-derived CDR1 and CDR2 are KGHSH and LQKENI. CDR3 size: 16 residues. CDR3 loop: CASSSLGLTLTDTQYF. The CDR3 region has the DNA TGTGCCAGCTCATCATTAGGACTCACCCTCACAGATACGCAGTATTTT.

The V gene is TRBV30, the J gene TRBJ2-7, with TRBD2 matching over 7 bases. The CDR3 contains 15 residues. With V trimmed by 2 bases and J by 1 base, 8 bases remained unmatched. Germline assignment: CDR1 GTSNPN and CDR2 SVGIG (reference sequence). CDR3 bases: TGTGCCTGGAGTACTGGCGGGAGTGGTTCCTACGAGCAGTACTTC. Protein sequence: CAWSTGGSGSYEQYF.

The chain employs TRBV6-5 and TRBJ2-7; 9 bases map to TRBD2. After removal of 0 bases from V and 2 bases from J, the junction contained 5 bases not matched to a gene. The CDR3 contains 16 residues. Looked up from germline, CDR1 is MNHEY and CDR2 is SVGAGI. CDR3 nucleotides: TGTGCCAGCAGTTACTCTTCCGCTAGCGGGGCCTACGAGCAGTACTTC. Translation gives CASSYSSASGAYEQYF.

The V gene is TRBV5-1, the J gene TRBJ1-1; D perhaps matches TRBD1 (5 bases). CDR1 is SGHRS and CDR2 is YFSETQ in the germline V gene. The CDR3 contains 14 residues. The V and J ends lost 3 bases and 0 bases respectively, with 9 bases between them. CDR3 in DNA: TGCGCCAGCAGCTCCAGGGTTTTGAACACTGAAGCTTTCTTT. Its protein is CASSSRVLNTEAFF.

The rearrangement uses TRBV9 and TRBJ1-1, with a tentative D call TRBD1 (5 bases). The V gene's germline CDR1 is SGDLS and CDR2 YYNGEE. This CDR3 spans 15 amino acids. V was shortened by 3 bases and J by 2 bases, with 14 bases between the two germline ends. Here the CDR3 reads CASSDVGLFNTEAFF. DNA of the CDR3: TGTGCCAGCAGCGACGTGGGGCTATTCAACACTGAAGCTTTCTTT.

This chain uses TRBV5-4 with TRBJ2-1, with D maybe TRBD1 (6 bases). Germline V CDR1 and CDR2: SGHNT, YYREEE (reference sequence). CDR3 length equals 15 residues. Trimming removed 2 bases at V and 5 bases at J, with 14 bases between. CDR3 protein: CASSLKRTDHNEQFF. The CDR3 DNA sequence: TGTGCCAGCAGCTTAAAAAGGACAGATCACAATGAGCAGTTCTTC.

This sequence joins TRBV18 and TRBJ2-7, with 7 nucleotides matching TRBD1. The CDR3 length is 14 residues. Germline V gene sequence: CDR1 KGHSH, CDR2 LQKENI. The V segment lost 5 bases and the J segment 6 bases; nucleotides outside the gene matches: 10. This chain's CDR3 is CASSESGGTAEQYF. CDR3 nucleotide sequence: TGTGCCAGCTCAGAATCAGGGGGAACCGCCGAGCAGTACTTC.

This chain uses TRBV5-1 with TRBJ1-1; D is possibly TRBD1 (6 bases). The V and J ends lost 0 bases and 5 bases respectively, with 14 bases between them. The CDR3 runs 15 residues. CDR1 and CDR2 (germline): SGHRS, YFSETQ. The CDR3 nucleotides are TGCGCCAGCAGCTTGGCCGTCAGGGGAAGGACTGAAGCTTTCTTT. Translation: CASSLAVRGRTEAFF. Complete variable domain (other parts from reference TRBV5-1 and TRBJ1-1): KAGVTQTPRYLIKTRGQQVTLSCSPISGHRSVSWYQQTPGQGLQFLFEYFSETQRNKGNFPGRFSGRQFSNSRSEMNVSTLELGDSALYLCASSLAVRGRTEAFFGQGTRLTVV.

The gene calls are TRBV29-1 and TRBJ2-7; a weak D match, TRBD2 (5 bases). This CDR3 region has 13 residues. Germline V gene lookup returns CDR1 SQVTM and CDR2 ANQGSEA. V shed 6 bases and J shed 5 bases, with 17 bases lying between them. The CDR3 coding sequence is TGCAGCGTCACACCGAGGGCCGGGGACGAGCAGTACTTC. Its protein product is CSVTPRAGDEQYF.

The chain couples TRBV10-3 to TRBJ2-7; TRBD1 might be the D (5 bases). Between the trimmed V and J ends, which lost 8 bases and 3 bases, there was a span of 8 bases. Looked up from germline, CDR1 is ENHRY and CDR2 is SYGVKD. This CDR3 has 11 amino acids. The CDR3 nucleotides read TGTGCCATCGCGCAGGGCTACGAGCAGTACTTC. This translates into CAIAQGYEQYF.

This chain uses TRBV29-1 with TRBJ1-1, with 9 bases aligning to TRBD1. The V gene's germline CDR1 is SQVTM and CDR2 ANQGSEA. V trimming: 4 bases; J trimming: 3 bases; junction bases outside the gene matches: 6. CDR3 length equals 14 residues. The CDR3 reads CSVAYWTGDTEAFF. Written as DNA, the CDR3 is TGCAGCGTTGCGTATTGGACAGGGGACACTGAAGCTTTCTTT.

The CDR3 region has the DNA TGTGCCAGCAGTTACGATGCGGGAGATTATGAGCAGTTCTTC. It encodes CASSYDAGDYEQFF. The rearrangement links TRBV6-5 to TRBJ2-1; 7 bases are a match to TRBD2. The V gene end was trimmed by 2 bases and the J gene end by 8 bases; junction bases not matched to a gene: 6. CDR3 size: 14 residues. Germline V gene data show CDR1 as MNHEY and CDR2 as SVGAGI.

The chain's CDR3 is CASRRTGVVGYTF. CDR3 DNA: TGCGCCAGCAGACGGACAGGGGTTGTGGGCTACACCTTC. The chain employs TRBV5-1 and TRBJ1-2, with 9 bases fitting TRBD1. Germline CDR1 and CDR2: SGHRS and YFSETQ. The CDR3 loop spans 13 amino acids. With V trimmed by 5 bases and J by 8 bases, 7 bases remained unmatched.

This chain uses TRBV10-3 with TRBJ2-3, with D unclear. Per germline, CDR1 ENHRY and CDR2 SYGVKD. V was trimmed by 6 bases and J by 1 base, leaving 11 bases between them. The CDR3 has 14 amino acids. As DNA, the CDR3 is TGTGCCATCAGGTTAGATCGGGGCACAGATACGCAGTATTTT. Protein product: CAIRLDRGTDTQYF.

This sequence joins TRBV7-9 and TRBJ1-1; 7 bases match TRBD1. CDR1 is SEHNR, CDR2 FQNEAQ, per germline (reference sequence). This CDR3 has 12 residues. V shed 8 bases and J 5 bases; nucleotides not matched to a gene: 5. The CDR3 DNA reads TGTGCCAGCGCAGGGGGATGGACTGAAGCTTTCTTT. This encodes CASAGGWTEAFF.

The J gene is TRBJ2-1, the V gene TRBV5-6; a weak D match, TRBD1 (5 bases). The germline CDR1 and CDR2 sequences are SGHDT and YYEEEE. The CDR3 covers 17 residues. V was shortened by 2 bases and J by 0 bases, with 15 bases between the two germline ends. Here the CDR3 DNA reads TGTGCCAGCAGCTTTCTCGTCAGGACAAGCTCCTACAATGAGCAGTTCTTC. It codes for CASSFLVRTSSYNEQFF.

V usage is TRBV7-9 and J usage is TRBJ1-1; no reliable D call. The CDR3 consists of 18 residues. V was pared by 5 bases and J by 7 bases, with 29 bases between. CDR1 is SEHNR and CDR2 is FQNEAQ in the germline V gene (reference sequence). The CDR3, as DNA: TGTGCCAGCAGCACCCGGTGGGGTCAGGACGGGAGGGAAGGTGAAGCTTTCTTT. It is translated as CASSTRWGQDGREGEAFF. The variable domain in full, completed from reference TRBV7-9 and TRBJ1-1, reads DTGVSQNPRHKITKRGQNVTFRCDPISEHNRLYWYRQTLGQGPEFLTYFQNEAQLEKSRLLSDRFSAERPKGSFSTLEIQRTEQGDSAMYLCASSTRWGQDGREGEAFFGQGTRLTVV.